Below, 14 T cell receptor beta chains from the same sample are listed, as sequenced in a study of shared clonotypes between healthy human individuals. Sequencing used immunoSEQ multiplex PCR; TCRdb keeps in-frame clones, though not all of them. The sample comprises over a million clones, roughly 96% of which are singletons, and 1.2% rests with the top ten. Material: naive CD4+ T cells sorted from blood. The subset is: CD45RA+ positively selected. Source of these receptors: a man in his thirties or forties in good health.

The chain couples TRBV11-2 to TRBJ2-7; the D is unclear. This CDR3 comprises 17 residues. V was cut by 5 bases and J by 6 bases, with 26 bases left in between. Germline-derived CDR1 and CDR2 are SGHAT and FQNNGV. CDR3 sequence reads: CASSPRLRRSNSGEQYF. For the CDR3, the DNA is TGTGCCAGCAGCCCTCGTCTCCGTCGGTCGAACTCGGGCGAGCAGTACTTC.

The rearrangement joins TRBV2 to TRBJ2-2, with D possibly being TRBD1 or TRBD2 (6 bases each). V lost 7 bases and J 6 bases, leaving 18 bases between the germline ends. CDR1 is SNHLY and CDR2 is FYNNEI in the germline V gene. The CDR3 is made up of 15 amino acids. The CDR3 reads CASKENRGPAGELFF. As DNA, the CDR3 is TGTGCCAGCAAGGAAAATCGGGGGCCGGCCGGGGAGCTGTTTTTT. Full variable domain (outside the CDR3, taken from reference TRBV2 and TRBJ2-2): EPEVTQTPSHQVTQMGQEVILRCVPISNHLYFYWYRQILGQKVEFLVSFYNNEISEKSEIFDDQFSVERPDGSNFTLKIRSTKLEDSAMYFCASKENRGPAGELFFGEGSRLTVL.

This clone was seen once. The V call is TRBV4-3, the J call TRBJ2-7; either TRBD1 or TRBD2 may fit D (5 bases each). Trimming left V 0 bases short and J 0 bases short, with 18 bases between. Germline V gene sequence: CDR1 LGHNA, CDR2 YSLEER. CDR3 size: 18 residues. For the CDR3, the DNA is TGCGCCAGCAGCCAAGATGGGGCGGGCAGTTCAACCTCCTACGAGCAGTACTTC. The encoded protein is CASSQDGAGSSTSYEQYF.

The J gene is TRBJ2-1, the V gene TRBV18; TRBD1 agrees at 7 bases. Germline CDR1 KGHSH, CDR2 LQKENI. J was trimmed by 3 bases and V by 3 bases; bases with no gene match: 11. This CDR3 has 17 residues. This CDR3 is CASSPRVQGKFYNEQFF. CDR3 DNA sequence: TGTGCCAGCTCACCGCGAGTACAGGGGAAGTTCTACAATGAGCAGTTCTTC. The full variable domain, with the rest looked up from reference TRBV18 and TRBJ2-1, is NAGVMQNPRHLVRRRGQEARLRCSPMKGHSHVYWYRQLPEEGLKFMVYLQKENIIDESGMPKERFSAEFPKEGPSILRIQQVVRGDSAAYFCASSPRVQGKFYNEQFFGPGTRLTVL.

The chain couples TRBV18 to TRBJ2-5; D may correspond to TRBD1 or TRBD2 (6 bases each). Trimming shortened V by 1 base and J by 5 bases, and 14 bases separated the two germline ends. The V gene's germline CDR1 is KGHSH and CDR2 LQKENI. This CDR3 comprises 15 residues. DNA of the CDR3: TGTGCCAGCTCACCACTGGAGGGGGTAGAGGAGACCCAGTACTTC. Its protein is CASSPLEGVEETQYF.

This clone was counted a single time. The CDR3 bases are TGTGCCAGCAGTCGGACACCCACTACGCGGGAGCAGTTCTTC. Its translation is CASSRTPTTREQFF. The rearrangement uses TRBV6-6 and TRBJ2-1, with D maybe TRBD1 (5 bases). Germline CDR1 is MNHNY and CDR2 is SVGAGI (reference sequence). With 5 bases removed from V and 10 bases from J, the gap between germline ends came to 18 bases. The CDR3 extends over 14 amino acids.

The CDR3 bases are TGTGCCAGCAGTGGATTCGACGGGGGTTTCTATGGCTACACCTTC. Encoded protein: CASSGFDGGFYGYTF. The rearrangement joins TRBV6-1 to TRBJ1-2, with TRBD1 as a possible D gene (5 bases). In germline, CDR1 is MNHNS, CDR2 SASEGT. This CDR3 contains 15 residues. Trimming removed 4 bases at V and 4 bases at J, with 16 bases between.

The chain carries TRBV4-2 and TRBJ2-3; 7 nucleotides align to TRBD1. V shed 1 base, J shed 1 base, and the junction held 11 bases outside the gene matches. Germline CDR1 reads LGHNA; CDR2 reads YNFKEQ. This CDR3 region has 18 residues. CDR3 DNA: TGTGCCAGCAGCCAAGGGATAAGTAGACAGGGCGGCACAGATACGCAGTATTTT. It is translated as CASSQGISRQGGTDTQYF.

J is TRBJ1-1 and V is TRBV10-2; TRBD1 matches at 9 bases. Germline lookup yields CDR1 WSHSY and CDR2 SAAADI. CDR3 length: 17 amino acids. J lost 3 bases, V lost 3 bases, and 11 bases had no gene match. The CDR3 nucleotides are TGCGCCAGCAGTGAAGGGAGTAGGACAGGGGACGACACTGAAGCTTTCTTT. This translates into CASSEGSRTGDDTEAFF.

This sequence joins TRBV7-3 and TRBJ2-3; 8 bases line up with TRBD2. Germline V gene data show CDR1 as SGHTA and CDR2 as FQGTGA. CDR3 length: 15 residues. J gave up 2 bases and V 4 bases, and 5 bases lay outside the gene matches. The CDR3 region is CASSSSGGPTDTQYF. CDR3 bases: TGTGCCAGCAGCTCGTCGGGAGGGCCCACAGATACGCAGTATTTT.

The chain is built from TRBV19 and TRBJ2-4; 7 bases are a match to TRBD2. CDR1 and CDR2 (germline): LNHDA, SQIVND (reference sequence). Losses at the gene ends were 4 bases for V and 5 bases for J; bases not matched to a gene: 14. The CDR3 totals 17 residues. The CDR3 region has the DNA TGTGCCAGTAGTACCAGCGGGATCCCCGCGGCCCAAAACATTCAGTACTTC. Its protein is CASSTSGIPAAQNIQYF.

The chain's CDR3 is CASSRGTGAGETQYF. DNA for the CDR3: TGTGCCAGCTCGCGAGGGACAGGCGCGGGGGAGACCCAGTACTTC. The rearrangement joins TRBV18 to TRBJ2-5; 8 nucleotides agree with TRBD1. The CDR3 sequence is 15 residues long. The V gene's germline CDR1 is KGHSH and CDR2 LQKENI. V lost 6 bases, J lost 5 bases, and 11 bases stayed unmatched.

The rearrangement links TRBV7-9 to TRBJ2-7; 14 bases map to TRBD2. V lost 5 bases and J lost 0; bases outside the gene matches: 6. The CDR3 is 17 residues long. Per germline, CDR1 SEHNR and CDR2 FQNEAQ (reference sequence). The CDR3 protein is CASSRLAGGPGSYEQYF. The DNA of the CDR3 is TGTGCCAGCAGCCGACTAGCGGGAGGGCCGGGCTCCTACGAGCAGTACTTC.

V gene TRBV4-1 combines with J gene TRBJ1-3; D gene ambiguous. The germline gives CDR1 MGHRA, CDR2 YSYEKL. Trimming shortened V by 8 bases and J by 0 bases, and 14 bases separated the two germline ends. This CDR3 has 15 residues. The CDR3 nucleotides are TGCGCCAGCCGAACTCTGGGGATCTCTGGAAACACCATATATTTT. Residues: CASRTLGISGNTIYF.